This TCR beta chain is from a study of PD-L1 blockade in urothelial cancer. Germline values: CDR1 MNHEY, CDR2 SMNVEV (reference sequence). The V end lost 6 bases, the J end lost 6 bases, and 14 bases lay between the germline ends. The CDR3 runs to 13 residues. This table comes from immunoSEQ multiplex PCR, and its TCRdb copy is limited to in-frame clones, with some not included. The table has about 120,000 clones, roughly 91% seen once. Time point meaning: peripheral blood 6 weeks after treatment start. This chain joins TRBV27 and TRBJ1-1; D may be TRBD1 (5 bases). The receptor was derived from a man aged 55 to 70 with urothelial cancer. The source material was PBMCs, sampled around atezolizumab (anti-PD-L1) treatment. CDR3 region: CASRRGGEAEAFF. The CDR3 DNA follows: TGTGCCAGCAGGCGGGGGGGAGAGGCTGAAGCTTTCTTT.